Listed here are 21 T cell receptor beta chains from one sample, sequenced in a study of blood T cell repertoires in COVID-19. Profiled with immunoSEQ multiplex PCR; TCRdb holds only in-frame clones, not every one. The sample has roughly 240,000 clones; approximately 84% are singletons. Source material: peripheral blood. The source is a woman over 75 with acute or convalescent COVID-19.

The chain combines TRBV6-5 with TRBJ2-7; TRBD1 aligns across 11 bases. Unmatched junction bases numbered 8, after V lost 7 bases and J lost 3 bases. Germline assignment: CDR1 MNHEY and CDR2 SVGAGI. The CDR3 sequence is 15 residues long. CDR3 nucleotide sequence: TGTGCCAGCACTAAAACCGGGACAGGGGGCTACGAGCAGTACTTC. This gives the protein CASTKTGTGGYEQYF.

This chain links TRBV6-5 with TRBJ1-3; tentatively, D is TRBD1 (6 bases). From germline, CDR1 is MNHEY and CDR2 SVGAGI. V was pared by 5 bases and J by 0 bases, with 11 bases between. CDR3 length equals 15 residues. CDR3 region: CASSLTDSSGNTIYF. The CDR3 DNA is TGTGCCAGCAGTCTCACGGACAGCTCTGGAAACACCATATATTTT.

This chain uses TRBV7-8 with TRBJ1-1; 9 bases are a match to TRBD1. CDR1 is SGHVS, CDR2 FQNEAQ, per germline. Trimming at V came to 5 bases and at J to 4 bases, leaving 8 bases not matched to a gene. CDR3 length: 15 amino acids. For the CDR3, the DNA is TGTGCCAGCAGCACTAGAGACAGGGGGACCACTGAAGCTTTCTTT. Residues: CASSTRDRGTTEAFF. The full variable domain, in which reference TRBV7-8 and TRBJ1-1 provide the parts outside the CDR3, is GAGVSQSPRYKVAKRGQDVALRCDPISGHVSLFWYQQALGQGPEFLTYFQNEAQLDKSGLPSDRFFAERPEGSVSTLKIQRTQQEDSAVYLCASSTRDRGTTEAFFGQGTRLTVV.

This CDR3 reads CASSLGGTSYEQYF. DNA for the CDR3: TGTGCCAGCAGCTTAGGTGGGACTAGCTACGAGCAGTACTTC. The chain employs TRBV7-3 and TRBJ2-7; 8 bases align to TRBD2. The germline V gene has CDR1 SGHTA and CDR2 FQGTGA. Trimming removed 2 bases from V and 3 bases from J; junction bases left unmatched: 3. The CDR3 contains 14 residues.

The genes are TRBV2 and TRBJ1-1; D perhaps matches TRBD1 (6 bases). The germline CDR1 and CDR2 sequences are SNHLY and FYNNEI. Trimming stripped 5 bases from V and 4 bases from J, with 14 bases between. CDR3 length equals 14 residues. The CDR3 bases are TGTGCCAGCAGTAAAACAGGGCCCGGCACTGAAGCTTTCTTT. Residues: CASSKTGPGTEAFF.

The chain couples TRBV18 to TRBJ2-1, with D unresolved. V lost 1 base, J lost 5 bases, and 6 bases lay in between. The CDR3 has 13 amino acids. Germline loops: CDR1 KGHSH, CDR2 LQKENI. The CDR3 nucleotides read TGTGCCAGCTCACCACGCGGAGACAATGAGCAGTTCTTC. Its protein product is CASSPRGDNEQFF.

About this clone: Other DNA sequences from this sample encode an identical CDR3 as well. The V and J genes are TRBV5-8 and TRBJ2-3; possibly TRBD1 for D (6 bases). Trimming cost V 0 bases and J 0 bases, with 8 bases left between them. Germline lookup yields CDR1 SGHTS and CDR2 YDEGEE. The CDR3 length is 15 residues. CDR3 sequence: CASSLVGGSTDTQYF. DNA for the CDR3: TGTGCCAGCAGCTTGGTAGGGGGTAGCACAGATACGCAGTATTTT.

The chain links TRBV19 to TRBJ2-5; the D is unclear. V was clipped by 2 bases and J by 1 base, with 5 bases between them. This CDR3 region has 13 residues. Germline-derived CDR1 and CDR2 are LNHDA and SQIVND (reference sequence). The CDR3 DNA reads TGTGCCAGTAGTATAATTCTCCAAGAGACCCAGTACTTC. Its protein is CASSIILQETQYF.

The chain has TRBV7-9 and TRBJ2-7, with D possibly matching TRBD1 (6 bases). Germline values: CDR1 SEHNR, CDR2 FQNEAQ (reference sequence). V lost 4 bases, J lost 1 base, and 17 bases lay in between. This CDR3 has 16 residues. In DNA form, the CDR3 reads TGTGCCAGCAGCTCAGTGCGTTGGACAGAGTCCTACGAGCAGTACTTC. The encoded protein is CASSSVRWTESYEQYF.

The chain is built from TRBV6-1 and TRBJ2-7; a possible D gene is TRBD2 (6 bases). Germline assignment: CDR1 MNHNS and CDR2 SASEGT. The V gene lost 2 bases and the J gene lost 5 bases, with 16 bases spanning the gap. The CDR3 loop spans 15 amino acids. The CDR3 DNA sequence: TGTGCCAGCAGTGAACCGACTAGGATTCTCGACGAGCAGTACTTC. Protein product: CASSEPTRILDEQYF.

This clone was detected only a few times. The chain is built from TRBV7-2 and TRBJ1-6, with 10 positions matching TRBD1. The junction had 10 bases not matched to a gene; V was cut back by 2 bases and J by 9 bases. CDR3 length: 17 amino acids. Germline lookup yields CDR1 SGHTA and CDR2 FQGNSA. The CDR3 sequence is CASSLYAGTGATSPLHF. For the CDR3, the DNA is TGTGCCAGCAGCTTATATGCAGGGACAGGGGCAACTTCACCCCTCCACTTT.

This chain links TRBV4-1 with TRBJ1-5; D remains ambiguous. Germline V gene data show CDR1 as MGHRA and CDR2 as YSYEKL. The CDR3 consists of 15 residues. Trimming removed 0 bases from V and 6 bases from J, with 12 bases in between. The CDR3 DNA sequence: TGCGCCAGCAGCCAAGAGTACGGCCGCGGTCAGCCCCAGCATTTT. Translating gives CASSQEYGRGQPQHF.

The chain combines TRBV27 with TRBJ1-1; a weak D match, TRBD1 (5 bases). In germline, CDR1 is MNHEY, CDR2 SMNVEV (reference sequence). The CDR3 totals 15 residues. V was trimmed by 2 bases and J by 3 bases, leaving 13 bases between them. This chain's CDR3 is CASSLRGPLYTEAFF. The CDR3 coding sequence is TGTGCCAGCAGTTTAAGGGGTCCTCTTTACACTGAAGCTTTCTTT.

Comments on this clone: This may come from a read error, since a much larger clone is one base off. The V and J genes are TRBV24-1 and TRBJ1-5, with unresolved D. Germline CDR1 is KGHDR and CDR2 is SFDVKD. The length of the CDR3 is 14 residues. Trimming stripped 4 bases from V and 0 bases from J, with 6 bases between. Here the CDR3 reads CATSETFSNQPQHF. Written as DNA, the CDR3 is TGTGCCACCAGTGAAACTTTTAGCAATCAGCCCCAGCATTTT.

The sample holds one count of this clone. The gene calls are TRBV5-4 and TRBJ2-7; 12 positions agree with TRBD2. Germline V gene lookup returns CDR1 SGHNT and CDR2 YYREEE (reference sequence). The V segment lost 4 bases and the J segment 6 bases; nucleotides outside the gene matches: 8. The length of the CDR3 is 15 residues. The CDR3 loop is CASSQGGLAGTEQYF. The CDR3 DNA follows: TGTGCCAGCAGCCAGGGTGGACTAGCGGGGACCGAGCAGTACTTC.

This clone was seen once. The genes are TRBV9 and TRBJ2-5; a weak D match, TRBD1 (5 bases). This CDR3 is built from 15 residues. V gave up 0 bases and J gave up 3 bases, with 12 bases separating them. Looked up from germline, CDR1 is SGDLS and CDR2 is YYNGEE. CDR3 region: CASSVDTGRKETQYF. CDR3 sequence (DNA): TGTGCCAGCAGCGTAGATACAGGTCGAAAAGAGACCCAGTACTTC.

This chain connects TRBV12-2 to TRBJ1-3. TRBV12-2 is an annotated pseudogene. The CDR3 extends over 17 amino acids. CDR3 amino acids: CASRLAPGVVSGNTIYF. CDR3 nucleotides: TGTGCAAGTCGCTTAGCCCCCGGGGTCGTCTCTGGAAACACCATATATTTT.

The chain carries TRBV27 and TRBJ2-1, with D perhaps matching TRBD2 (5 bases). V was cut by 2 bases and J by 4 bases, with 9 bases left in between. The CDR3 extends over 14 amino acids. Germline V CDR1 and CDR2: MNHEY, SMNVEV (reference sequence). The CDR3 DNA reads TGTGCCAGCAGTTTAGACGGGAATTACAATGAGCAGTTCTTC. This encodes CASSLDGNYNEQFF.

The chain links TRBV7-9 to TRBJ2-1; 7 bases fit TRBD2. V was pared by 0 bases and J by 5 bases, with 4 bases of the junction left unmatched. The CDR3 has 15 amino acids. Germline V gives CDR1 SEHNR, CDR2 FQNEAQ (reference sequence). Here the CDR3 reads CASSLAGGPNNEQFF. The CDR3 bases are TGTGCCAGCAGCTTAGCGGGAGGGCCTAACAATGAGCAGTTCTTC.

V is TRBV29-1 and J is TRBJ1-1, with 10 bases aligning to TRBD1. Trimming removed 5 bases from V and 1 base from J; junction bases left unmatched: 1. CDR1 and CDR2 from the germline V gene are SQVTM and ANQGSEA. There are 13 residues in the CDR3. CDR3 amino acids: CSVRQGANTEAFF. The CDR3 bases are TGCAGCGTTAGACAGGGGGCGAACACTGAAGCTTTCTTT.

The CDR3 region is CASNPGGGRAYEQYF. CDR3 nucleotides: TGTGCCAGCAACCCCGGGGGGGGGCGAGCCTACGAGCAGTACTTC. The rearrangement links TRBV5-4 to TRBJ2-7; 8 bases are shared with TRBD2. Losses at the gene ends were 6 bases for V and 2 bases for J; bases not matched to a gene: 10. This CDR3 is built from 15 residues. Germline CDR1 SGHNT, CDR2 YYREEE (reference sequence).